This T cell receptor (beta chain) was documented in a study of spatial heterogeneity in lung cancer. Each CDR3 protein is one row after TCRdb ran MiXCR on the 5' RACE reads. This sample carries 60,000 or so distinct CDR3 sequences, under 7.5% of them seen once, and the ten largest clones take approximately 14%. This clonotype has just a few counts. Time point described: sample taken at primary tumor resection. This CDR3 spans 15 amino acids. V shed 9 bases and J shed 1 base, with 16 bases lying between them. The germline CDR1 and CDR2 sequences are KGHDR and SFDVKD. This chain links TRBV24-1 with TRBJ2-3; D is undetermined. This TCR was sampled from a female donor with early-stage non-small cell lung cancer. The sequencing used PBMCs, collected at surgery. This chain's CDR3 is CATGGDTSGTDTQYF. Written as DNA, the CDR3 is TGTGCCACCGGTGGGGATACTTCAGGCACAGATACGCAGTATTTT.